This T cell receptor beta chain was captured by sequencing in a study of regulatory T cells in long-lasting Graves disease (dated by TCRdb to 2020 to 2023). Describing the broader study: In the newly diagnosed Graves' disease group, patients had been taking antithyroid drugs for less than 3 months. A total of roughly 35 samples underwent TCR sequencing: some 13 from persistent and approximately 20 from newly diagnosed Graves' disease patients. Peripheral blood TCR sequencing and RNA sequencing compared persistent Graves' disease patients with newly diagnosed Graves' disease patients. The study was conducted in China and was registered as a clinical trial.

Comment on this clonotype: Its antigen is currently not known. Base quality data are lacking; no much larger clone is found one base away.

The time point label on this specimen signifies: newly diagnosed GD, antithyroid drugs for less than 3 months. For both TCR sequencing and RNA sequencing, RNA was extracted from PBMCs in TRIzol. The diagnosis of Graves' disease was made according to American Thyroid Association guidelines. Recruitment of patients was carried out at an endocrinology department in Xi'an, China. Each patient gave approximately 8.8 milliliters of peripheral blood, collected in an EDTA anticoagulant tube. Ficoll Paque Plus density gradient separation was used to isolate PBMCs, and no additional T cell sorting was done. An Agilent 2100 Bioanalyzer and agarose gel were used to check RNA quality, while a NanoDrop 2000 measured RNA concentration. Overall study results and their limits: Persistent Graves' disease patients showed lower TCR Shannon entropy and fewer highly expanded clones than newly diagnosed patients, suggesting clonal expansion. Only peripheral blood was studied, because thyroid tissue, the primary lesion, was inaccessible. As a limitation, the authors acknowledged that the small sample size may reduce accuracy. Preferential use of TRBV28, TRBJ1-2 and TRBJ2-5 was observed in persistent disease, whereas TRBV20-1 and TRBJ2-1 were favored in newly diagnosed disease. A larger number of public clonotypes was shared among persistent patients (about 2,700) than among newly diagnosed patients (around 890). Sequencing and analysis were limited to the TCR beta chain.

Counted from cysteine to phenylalanine, this CDR3 has 14 amino acids. Only the CDR3 DNA stays, 42 bases, in frame from base 1. Deletion took 0 bases off V and 10 bases off J, with a span of 10 bases between the germline ends. As encoded in the germline V gene, CDR1 is SGHDN while CDR2 is FVKESK. Receptors were amplified or captured by multiplex PCR. The sequencer was an Illumina HiSeq 4000. To build TCR beta libraries, CDR3 regions were amplified by Arm-PCR using iRepertoire HTBI primers. Gel purification was performed on PCR products prior to sequencing. In the source study's methods: A total of under 80 TRBV and more than twelve TRBJ segments were identified across samples and were used for gene usage analysis of CDR3 amino acid clonotypes. Filtered high-quality paired reads were merged into contigs using COPE and FqMerger. BLAST was used to align contigs to IMGT TRBV, TRBD and TRBJ reference genes, and CDR3 was defined according to IMGT. Any clonotype with a frequency above 0.1% was classified as a highly expanded clone. Shannon entropy served as the measure of repertoire diversity, while the Gini coefficient captured V-J evenness. Clonotypes shared by more than one individual were considered public. TCRdb trimmed public reads at Q25 via fastp, called clones via MiXCR and kept in-frame beta chains. Identical CDR3 protein sequences are pooled into one entry, listed with their most common genes and DNA. TCRdb's processing, not the authors' own work, is the source of the V and J calls. In all, the sample holds hundreds of thousands of distinct CDR3 sequences, and approximately 16% of those were seen once. 25% to 30% of the sample belongs to the ten largest clones.

The sample was also reused in another study, on T cells in Graves' hyperthyroidism and ophthalmopathy. Reported in the second study: A patient counted as having stable Graves' hyperthyroidism if no progression to ophthalmopathy occurred over 18 months of follow-up. Hyperthyroidism patients were aged 18 to 65 years and newly diagnosed, with disease duration of less than 2 months. Any patient with an uncontrolled infection, another autoimmune disease, pregnancy or lactation was excluded. Diagnoses were established on the basis of clinical symptoms, serum thyroxine and TRAb, thyroid ultrasound, and orbital computed tomography. The TCR CDR3 was subjected to a first round of RT-PCR using the HTBI primer set and the Qiagen OneStep RT-PCR kit. Most expanded thyroid clonotypes (frequency above 0.001) were also detected in blood, suggesting blood repertoires may reflect thyroid immune responses. In cross-validation, a model built on a 13 V-J signature told ophthalmopathy apart from stable hyperthyroidism with 87.88% sensitivity and approximately 81% specificity, and in testing the same model reached 80%/75%. In validation, progression to ophthalmopathy was predicted by the model with more than 65% sensitivity and around 75% specificity, a median of about 6.4 months before onset. To identify TCR V-J signatures that set the groups apart, the researchers used a discovery cohort of 100 or so patients, made up of around 42 with Graves' ophthalmopathy and some 60 with stable Graves' hyperthyroidism. An independent validation cohort of about 19 hyperthyroidism patients and 17 patients who later progressed to ophthalmopathy tested prospective prediction of ophthalmopathy. The roughly 100 discovery patients were divided at random into training and test sets in a 7:3 ratio. Thyroid tissue and blood T-cell repertoires from about six Graves' hyperthyroidism patients were also compared in the study. After blood sampling, hyperthyroidism patients were treated with methimazole at a starting dose of 30 mg daily, and ophthalmopathy patients were treated with high-dose intravenous methylprednisolone. Libraries were constructed in a second round of multiplex PCR, after which size selection and purification were performed. Sequencing of the libraries was done on an Illumina HiSeq2000 using paired-end 100 bp reads. SOAPnuke was used to process the raw data, removing reads that contained adapters or uncalled bases, had a mean Phred below 15, or lacked an exact match to the constant primer or identifier. COPE v1.2.5 was used to merge high-quality paired reads, and clonotypes were defined as unique nucleotide sequences. Clonotypes were aligned to IMGT TRBV, TRBD and TRBJ reference segments using MiTCR v1.1. The analysis included only V-J combinations with a frequency above 0.0001, which together covered 98% to 99.2% of the repertoires. A TCS score was defined as the ratio of F50 (clonal expansion) to E x V (chaos), with BLOSUM62-based TCRdist applied between CDR3 peptides within each V-J. Welch's t-statistics and random forest reduced 514 V-J features to 13, which were used in a naive Bayes classifier (R e1071). Sample size was not statistically predetermined, and blinding of investigators to group allocation was not performed. The paper describes TCR Vbeta CDR3 sequencing of some 130 peripheral blood samples, made up of about 40 ophthalmopathy patients, around 78 hyperthyroidism patients and roughly 17 progressor patients.

The source was peripheral blood mononuclear cells (PBMCs), collected at new diagnosis, from a patient treated with antithyroid drugs. The chain couples TRBV14 to TRBJ1-6, with an unclear D gene assignment. The receptor was isolated from a man aged 40-55 years with Graves disease. Donor details come from another sample of the same person, matched by shared clones. The CDR3 sequence is CASSQDRVGSPLHF. The bases read TGTGCCAGCAGCCAAGATCGGGTCGGGTCACCCCTCCACTTT.